These 9 T cell receptor beta chains share one sample of origin, sequenced in a study of T cells after yellow fever vaccination. TCRdb fed the 5' RACE reads into MiXCR, producing one record per CDR3 protein. The sample includes fewer than 450,000 distinct CDR3 sequences, 3.5% to 4.5% seen only once; the top ten take around 24%. The starting material was PBMCs, obtained 5 days after the yellow fever booster vaccination. These TCRs come from a man aged 18 to 30 who received the YFV17D yellow fever vaccine.

This clonotype was counted only a few times. The chain combines TRBV20-1 with TRBJ2-3; D is ambiguous. V was pared by 0 bases and J by 5 bases, with 6 bases between. Germline assignment: CDR1 DFQATT and CDR2 SNEGSKA (reference sequence). The CDR3 has 12 amino acids. CDR3 sequence: CSARDMGDTQYF. The CDR3 DNA follows: TGCAGTGCTAGAGATATGGGAGATACGCAGTATTTT.

This clonotype has a handful of counts. CDR3 DNA sequence: TGTGCCACCAGTGATTTGGGCAGGGGCGACACCGGGGAGCTGTTTTTT. Translated, it gives CATSDLGRGDTGELFF. This chain joins TRBV24-1 and TRBJ2-2; maybe TRBD1 (6 bases). Looked up from germline, CDR1 is KGHDR and CDR2 is SFDVKD. The V and J ends lost 0 bases and 3 bases respectively, with 10 bases between them. The CDR3 totals 16 residues.

This clonotype was seen repeatedly, ten times or more. J is TRBJ2-1 and V is TRBV5-6, with D perhaps TRBD1 (6 bases). This CDR3 comprises 14 residues. Trimming cost V 4 bases and J 4 bases, with 12 bases left between them. The V gene's germline CDR1 is SGHDT and CDR2 YYEEEE. CDR3 DNA sequence: TGTGCCAGCAGCCGGGCTGGACAGTACAATGAGCAGTTCTTC. Its protein is CASSRAGQYNEQFF.

The CDR3 sequence: CATSDRPRGAGNQPQHF. Here the CDR3 DNA reads TGTGCCACCAGTGACCGCCCCCGGGGGGCAGGCAATCAGCCCCAGCATTTT. The chain has TRBV24-1 and TRBJ1-5; the D gene is possibly TRBD1 (6 bases). V was trimmed by 4 bases and J by 2 bases, leaving 17 bases between them. This CDR3 is built from 17 residues. Per the germline V gene, CDR1 is KGHDR and CDR2 is SFDVKD.

This clonotype came up a few times. V gene TRBV4-2 combines with J gene TRBJ1-3; D is unclear. CDR3 length: 16 amino acids. Trimming removed 1 base at V and 4 bases at J, with 14 bases between. Germline-derived CDR1 and CDR2 are LGHNA and YNFKEQ. CDR3 amino acids: CASSQAQISAGNTIYF. The CDR3 DNA reads TGTGCCAGCAGCCAAGCCCAGATCTCAGCCGGAAACACCATATATTTT.

This clonotype was detected only a few times. The V call is TRBV4-2, the J call TRBJ1-2, with D possibly TRBD1 on 6 matching bases. The CDR3 has 17 residues. Germline V gene sequence: CDR1 LGHNA, CDR2 YNFKEQ. V lost 0 bases to trimming and J lost 4 bases, with 18 bases between them. Here the CDR3 DNA reads TGTGCCAGCAGCCAAGAAAGTCGGACAGAAGAAATCTATGGCTACACCTTC. Translation gives CASSQESRTEEIYGYTF.

This clonotype was counted many times. The V and J genes are TRBV28 and TRBJ2-7; TRBD1 is a possible D gene (5 bases). The CDR3 extends over 12 amino acids. Between the trimmed V and J ends, which lost 4 bases and 3 bases, there was a span of 7 bases. Germline CDR1 reads MDHEN; CDR2 reads SYDVKM. The CDR3 is CASSSDSYEQYV. The CDR3 DNA is TGTGCCAGCAGTTCAGACAGCTACGAGCAGTACGTC.

This chain links TRBV5-4 with TRBJ1-1; D unclear. The V and J ends lost 4 bases and 4 bases respectively, with 17 bases between them. CDR3 length: 15 residues. Germline CDR1 reads SGHNT; CDR2 reads YYREEE (reference sequence). The CDR3: CASSPLGGLGTEAFF. The CDR3 DNA sequence: TGTGCCAGCAGCCCCCTGGGCGGGTTGGGCACTGAAGCTTTCTTT.

The gene calls are TRBV28 and TRBJ2-5; D uncertain. V was pared by 6 bases and J by 0 bases, with 8 bases between. The CDR3 contains 13 residues. Germline V gene data show CDR1 as MDHEN and CDR2 as SYDVKM. CDR3 sequence reads: CASRRGNQETQYF. CDR3 sequence (DNA): TGTGCCAGCAGGCGTGGAAACCAAGAGACCCAGTACTTC.